This T cell receptor beta chain was recovered during a study of control samples from healthy donors and cancer patients. Clones were read by immunoSEQ multiplex PCR, and TCRdb kept only the in-frame ones, dropping some. The sample shows 96,000 or so clones, about 92% of them seen only once. CDR1 is SGHAT, CDR2 FQDESV, per germline (reference sequence). This CDR3 contains 14 residues. V was clipped by 1 base and J by 3 bases, with 9 bases between them. The chain recombines TRBV11-1 with TRBJ2-5; weak D call: TRBD1 (5 bases). Material for sequencing was blood. This clonotype originated in a man in his late teens or twenties in good health. CDR3 DNA sequence: TGTGCCAGCAGCTTAGAGACAGTCAAAGAGACCCAGTACTTC. It yields the protein CASSLETVKETQYF.